This is a list of T cell receptor beta chains from one sample in a study of T-cell memory formation after mild COVID-19. A single record per CDR3 protein comes from TCRdb applying MiXCR to the 5' RACE reads. This table has about 170,000 distinct CDR3 sequences, under 15% appearing once. The sample was PBMCs or a T cell subset sorted from them (not recorded which). These receptors all come from a man younger than 35 who had mild COVID-19 (a few samples of this study predate the infection). Cell type and time point are not known. The CDR3 runs from the conserved cysteine through the conserved F or W. A D gene is named only where the DNA matches it firmly. The size field is filled for only some rows; it gives once, few, many or a size class.

>.|TRBV2|15|.|TRBJ1-2
CASSEDGQGFYGYTF
TGTGCCAGCAGTGAAGACGGGCAGGGGTTCTATGGCTACACCTTC
>.|TRBV6-5|13|.|TRBJ1-2
CASSLASIYGYTF
TGTGCCAGCAGTTTAGCGTCCATCTATGGCTACACCTTC
>TRBD1|TRBV30|13|few|TRBJ1-5
CACDRDHNQPQHF
TGTGCCTGTGACAGGGACCACAATCAGCCCCAGCATTTT
>TRBD1|TRBV7-8|16|few|TRBJ1-5
CASSPYRDRGFESQHF
TGTGCCAGCAGCCCGTACCGAGACAGGGGTTTTGAATCCCAGCATTTT
>.|TRBV6-2/TRBV6-3|13|few|TRBJ1-2
CASTQGPDYGYTF
TGTGCCAGCACCCAGGGGCCTGACTATGGCTACACCTTC
>TRBD1|TRBV10-3|14|many|TRBJ1-1
CAISGQGLVAEAFF
TGTGCCATCAGTGGACAGGGGCTAGTCGCTGAAGCTTTCTTT
>.|TRBV12-5|13|few|TRBJ2-2
CASGVSNTGELFF
TGTGCTAGTGGCGTCTCGAACACCGGGGAGCTGTTTTTT
>.|TRBV15|18|.|TRBJ1-2
CATSRAPGAANTNYGYTF
TGTGCCACCAGCAGAGCTCCAGGGGCCGCGAATACTAACTATGGCTACACCTTC
>.|TRBV6-5|13|few|TRBJ1-2
CASRAQIRYGYTF
TGTGCCAGCAGGGCGCAGATACGCTATGGCTACACCTTC
>.|TRBV9|12|.|TRBJ1-2
CASSSRGNGYTF
TGTGCCAGCAGCTCGCGGGGGAATGGCTACACCTTC
>TRBD2|TRBV12-5|19|few|TRBJ2-2
CASGLAPTSGGPPSGELFF
TGTGCTAGTGGTTTGGCCCCGACTAGCGGGGGGCCCCCGTCCGGGGAGCTGTTTTTT
>.|TRBV9|15|few|TRBJ1-5
CASSASRYSNQPQHF
TGTGCCAGCAGTGCTAGCCGTTATAGCAATCAGCCCCAGCATTTT
>TRBD2|TRBV20-1|14|.|TRBJ2-3
CSAQTSGSTDTQYF
TGCAGTGCACAAACTAGCGGGAGCACAGATACGCAGTATTTT
>.|TRBV12-3/TRBV12-4|16|few|TRBJ2-7
CASSMGGTAGQDEQYF
TGTGCCAGCAGTATGGGCGGGACCGCCGGACAGGACGAGCAGTACTTC
>.|TRBV12-3/TRBV12-4|14|few|TRBJ2-7
CASKKTGWPYEQYF
TGTGCCAGCAAAAAAACAGGGTGGCCCTACGAGCAGTACTTC
>.|TRBV20-1|13|few|TRBJ2-7
CSARVNRSPEQYF
TGCAGTGCTAGAGTAAATCGCAGCCCCGAGCAGTACTTC
>TRBD2|TRBV11-2|15|few|TRBJ2-5
CASSGASAGRETQYF
TGTGCCAGCAGCGGGGCTTCGGCCGGGAGGGAGACCCAGTACTTC
>.|TRBV4-1|13|.|TRBJ2-5
CASSKSEEETQYF
TGCGCCAGCAGCAAAAGCGAAGAGGAGACCCAGTACTTC
>TRBD2|TRBV20-1|17|.|TRBJ2-3
CSAYGTSGTPSTDTQYF
TGCAGTGCTTACGGGACTAGCGGGACCCCGAGCACAGATACGCAGTATTTT
>.|TRBV6-2/TRBV6-3|12|few|TRBJ2-2
CASSLGPRELFF
TGTGCCAGCAGTCTCGGACCGAGGGAGCTGTTTTTT
>TRBD2|TRBV9|17|.|TRBJ2-3
CASSVAGSGASTDTQYF
TGTGCCAGCAGCGTAGCGGGAAGCGGGGCTAGCACAGATACGCAGTATTTT
>TRBD1|TRBV6-2/TRBV6-3|14|.|TRBJ2-5
CASTRPQDRQTQYF
TGTGCCAGCACCAGACCCCAGGACAGGCAGACCCAGTACTTC
>TRBD1|TRBV7-9|15|.|TRBJ1-2
CASSNYRGIGYGYTF
TGTGCCAGCAGCAATTACAGGGGGATAGGCTATGGCTACACCTTC
>.|TRBV4-2|15|few|TRBJ2-5
CASSRRSGSSETQYF
TGTGCCAGCAGCCGACGAAGCGGGTCTAGCGAGACCCAGTACTTC
>.|TRBV24-1|15|few|TRBJ2-6
CATSFTRAGANVLTF
TGTGCCACCAGTTTTACGAGGGCTGGGGCCAACGTCCTGACTTTC
>.|TRBV2|13|.|TRBJ1-1
CASERAKITEAFF
TGTGCCAGCGAGCGAGCAAAGATCACTGAAGCTTTCTTT
>TRBD1|TRBV5-6|15|few|TRBJ2-5
CASSLRGLYQETQYF
TGTGCCAGCAGCTTGAGGGGGCTGTACCAAGAGACCCAGTACTTC
>.|TRBV5-1|15|.|TRBJ2-1
CASSSAAGAINEQFF
TGCGCCAGCAGCTCGGCGGCGGGGGCGATCAATGAGCAGTTCTTC
>.|TRBV7-8|13|once|TRBJ1-1
CASSRSQNTEAFF
TGTGCCAGCAGCAGATCTCAGAACACTGAAGCTTTCTTT
>TRBD1|TRBV20-1|14|.|TRBJ2-4
CSARYRGDKNIQYF
TGCAGTGCTAGATACAGGGGCGACAAAAACATTCAGTACTTC
>.|TRBV7-3|14|few|TRBJ2-1
CASSPPGTNNEQFF
TGTGCCAGCAGCCCCCCCGGGACGAACAATGAGCAGTTCTTC
>.|TRBV3-1|14|.|TRBJ2-1
CASSQEAGSNEQFF
TGTGCCAGCAGCCAAGAAGCCGGGAGCAATGAGCAGTTCTTC
>.|TRBV29-1|11|few|TRBJ2-5
CSASRGETQYF
TGCAGCGCTTCTAGGGGAGAGACCCAGTACTTC
>.|TRBV7-2|15|.|TRBJ2-1
CASSLDRVAYNEQFF
TGTGCCAGCAGCTTAGACAGGGTGGCCTACAATGAGCAGTTCTTC
>.|TRBV4-1|16|few|TRBJ1-5
CASRSTTGTRGQPQHF
TGCGCCAGCAGGTCGACCACCGGGACCCGTGGACAGCCCCAGCATTTT
>.|TRBV4-1|15|few|TRBJ2-1
CASSQAPTSTNEQFF
TGCGCCAGCAGCCAAGCACCGACTAGTACCAATGAGCAGTTCTTC
>.|TRBV6-2/TRBV6-3|13|few|TRBJ2-1
CASTYGLFNEQFF
TGTGCCAGCACCTACGGGTTGTTCAATGAGCAGTTCTTC
>.|TRBV6-5|15|few|TRBJ1-1
CASSYGGSRNTEAFF
TGTGCCAGCAGTTACGGTGGCAGCAGGAACACTGAAGCTTTCTTT
>TRBD1|TRBV18|14|few|TRBJ1-1
CASSDTGANTEAFF
TGTGCCAGCTCGGATACAGGGGCCAACACTGAAGCTTTCTTT
>.|TRBV20-1|13|.|TRBJ2-1
CSAWTGSYNEQFF
TGCAGTGCCTGGACTGGCTCCTACAATGAGCAGTTCTTC
>.|TRBV12-3/TRBV12-4|17|many|TRBJ2-5
CASSLMGARDGKETQYF
TGTGCCAGCAGCCTAATGGGGGCCCGGGACGGCAAAGAGACCCAGTACTTC
>TRBD1|TRBV4-2|17|.|TRBJ2-6
CASSQVTGAAGANVLTF
TGTGCCAGCAGCCAAGTAACAGGGGCGGCTGGGGCCAACGTCCTGACTTTC
>.|TRBV20-1|16|few|TRBJ1-6
CSASPTDSSPRLALHF
TGCAGTGCTAGTCCCACTGACAGTAGCCCTAGATTGGCCCTCCACTTT
>TRBD2|TRBV6-5|17|few|TRBJ2-3
CASSYSTSGGATDTQYF
TGTGCCAGCAGTTACTCGACTAGCGGGGGGGCGACAGATACGCAGTATTTT